Shown below are 15 T cell receptor beta chains from a single sample sequenced in a study of T cells in narcolepsy. Using immunoSEQ multiplex PCR, the repertoire was profiled, and TCRdb retains in-frame clones only, with some absent. This sample has around 30,000 clones, with around 84% found just once. The specimen sequenced was memory (CD45RA-) CD4+ T cells from blood. The receptor set was obtained from a human donor in good health.

The DNA of the CDR3 is TGTGCCAGCAGGGGGGCCGGAAATGAAAAACTGTTTTTT. Translated: CASRGAGNEKLFF. This chain connects TRBV27 to TRBJ1-4, with TRBD1 as a possible D gene (6 bases). The CDR3 spans 13 residues. Trimming pared 6 bases from V and 5 bases from J, leaving 10 bases between. Germline assignment: CDR1 MNHEY and CDR2 SMNVEV (reference sequence).

The chain recombines TRBV19 with TRBJ2-6; a possible D gene is TRBD1 (6 bases). The V and J ends lost 6 bases and 0 bases respectively, with 12 bases between them. Germline-derived CDR1 and CDR2 are LNHDA and SQIVND (reference sequence). The CDR3 length is 16 residues. This chain's CDR3 is CASRPDRNSGANVLTF. CDR3 DNA sequence: TGTGCCAGTAGGCCGGACAGAAACTCTGGGGCCAACGTCCTGACTTTC.

J is TRBJ1-2 and V is TRBV14, with no clear D. V was trimmed by 0 bases and J by 8 bases, leaving 10 bases between them. Germline V gene data show CDR1 as SGHDN and CDR2 as FVKESK. The CDR3 is 13 amino acids. This CDR3 reads CASSQESAFGYTF. Written as DNA, the CDR3 is TGTGCCAGCAGCCAAGAGTCGGCCTTCGGCTACACCTTC.

The chain carries TRBV7-9 and TRBJ2-2; no firm D call. Deletions cut 1 base from V and 0 bases from J, with 9 bases between. Germline V lookup: CDR1 SEHNR, CDR2 FQNEAQ (reference sequence). CDR3 length equals 16 residues. As DNA, the CDR3 is TGTGCCAGCAGCTTAGATGGCGGATCGAACACCGGGGAGCTGTTTTTT. Its translation: CASSLDGGSNTGELFF.

The chain combines TRBV29-1 with TRBJ2-1; TRBD2 agrees at 10 bases. J was trimmed by 0 bases and V by 4 bases; bases with no gene match: 6. Germline V CDR1 and CDR2: SQVTM, ANQGSEA. The CDR3 totals 16 residues. The CDR3 DNA is TGCAGCGTTGTAAGCCCTAGCGGGGGCTCCTACAATGAGCAGTTCTTC. Translated, it gives CSVVSPSGGSYNEQFF.

This chain uses TRBV21-1 with TRBJ2-1; the DNA was not used to check the table's D call, TRBD1. TRBV21-1 is reported as a pseudogene. CDR3 length equals 16 residues. The CDR3 region has the DNA TGTGCCAGCAGGGAAGTCGACAGGCCCCGGGGCCATGAGCAGTTCTTC. This sequence encodes CASREVDRPRGHEQFF.

The J gene is TRBJ1-2, the V gene TRBV27; tentatively, D is TRBD1 (5 bases). CDR3 size: 14 residues. Per the germline V gene, CDR1 is MNHEY and CDR2 is SMNVEV (reference sequence). V was clipped by 3 bases and J by 8 bases, with 16 bases between them. CDR3 in amino acids: CASSFSGTWQGYTF. The CDR3 DNA sequence: TGTGCCAGCAGTTTCTCTGGGACTTGGCAAGGCTACACCTTC.

V and J are TRBV10-3 and TRBJ2-2; a possible D gene is TRBD2 (6 bases). The CDR3 length is 16 residues. V gave up 0 bases and J gave up 6 bases, with 14 bases separating them. Germline V gene sequence: CDR1 ENHRY, CDR2 SYGVKD. The CDR3 DNA is TGTGCCATCAGTGAGTCGAAGGCTAGCGTTTCCGGGGAGCTGTTTTTT. Translation: CAISESKASVSGELFF.

The chain combines TRBV6-1 with TRBJ1-1; perhaps TRBD1 as D (5 bases). Germline V CDR1 and CDR2: MNHNS, SASEGT. The CDR3 totals 15 residues. The ends were cut back, 5 bases at V and 2 bases at J, with 15 bases in the middle. CDR3 DNA: TGTGCCAGCAGTACACAGGACCGGGCCAACACTGAAGCTTTCTTT. The encoded protein is CASSTQDRANTEAFF.

The chain combines TRBV19 with TRBJ1-1; a possible D gene is TRBD1 (6 bases). V was cut by 5 bases and J by 0 bases, with 13 bases left in between. Germline CDR1 LNHDA, CDR2 SQIVND (reference sequence). This CDR3 spans 15 amino acids. The CDR3 DNA reads as TGTGCCAGTAGTCTCGGACAGCCAATGAACACTGAAGCTTTCTTT. Protein: CASSLGQPMNTEAFF.

The chain uses TRBV1 and TRBJ2-7; TRBD1, the table's D call, was not compared with the DNA. TRBV1 is designated a pseudogene. The CDR3 sequence is 18 residues long. Here the CDR3 reads CTSSRFTGTGGVLDEQYF. CDR3 in DNA: TGCACCAGCAGCCGATTTACCGGGACAGGTGGGGTCCTGGACGAGCAGTACTTC.

The V call is TRBV27, the J call TRBJ2-1, with 9 nucleotides matching TRBD2. The CDR3 is 15 amino acids. The germline V gene has CDR1 MNHEY and CDR2 SMNVEV (reference sequence). V trimming: 2 bases; J trimming: 3 bases; junction bases outside the gene matches: 2. CDR3 residues: CASSLVAGVYNEQFF. DNA for the CDR3: TGTGCCAGCAGTTTAGTAGCGGGGGTCTACAATGAGCAGTTCTTC.

The chain couples TRBV2 to TRBJ2-6; D remains ambiguous. This CDR3 has 18 amino acids. CDR1 SNHLY and CDR2 FYNNEI come from the germline V gene. V was shortened by 4 bases and J by 0 bases, with 16 bases between the two germline ends. CDR3 loop: CASSGVMAPGSGANVLTF. The CDR3 DNA reads as TGTGCCAGCAGTGGTGTTATGGCGCCGGGCTCTGGGGCCAACGTCCTGACTTTC.

The chain couples TRBV19 to TRBJ1-1; 8 bases are a match to TRBD1. Germline assignment: CDR1 LNHDA and CDR2 SQIVND (reference sequence). The CDR3 spans 14 residues. With 4 bases clipped from V and 7 bases from J, the junction kept 8 bases outside the gene matches. CDR3 nucleotides: TGTGCCAGTAGTACTGGGGTAGGGACAGGTGAAGCTTTCTTT. Protein sequence: CASSTGVGTGEAFF.

This clone was detected a few times. The chain carries TRBV6-5 and TRBJ2-7, with TRBD2 as a possible D gene (6 bases). The germline V and J ends were trimmed by 2 bases and 0 bases, with 11 bases remaining between them. Germline CDR1 and CDR2: MNHEY and SVGAGI. The CDR3 is 15 residues long. CDR3 sequence reads: CASSYNQRASYEQYF. The CDR3 DNA reads TGTGCCAGCAGTTACAACCAGCGGGCCTCCTACGAGCAGTACTTC.